This T cell receptor (beta chain) was obtained from a study of T-cell reconstitution after alpha-beta-depleted transplantation in children. Molecular barcoding with unique molecular identifiers was used for the TCRbeta library. TCRdb re-analysed the PCR reads in MiXCR, keeping a single row per CDR3 protein. Of around 490,000 distinct CDR3 sequences detected, 10% to 12% appear once; the ten largest clones hold 12% to 15%. This clonotype was counted many times. The antigen remains unidentified. Study-level findings and limits: About two months after transplant, alpha-beta T cells reportedly came from several hundred expanded graft clones. For some patients, TCRbeta diversity was high at day 60 because of recipient T cells and thymic progenitors that survived. T-cell counts and diversity at one year post-transplant came mainly from newly produced T cells.

V was pared by 8 bases and J by 0 bases, with 10 bases between. The CDR3 is 14 residues long. The clonotype originates from a female patient under 10 years old who had a stem cell transplant for aplastic anemia, so the T cells may come from the graft donor. Sequences were derived from PBMCs, mostly from graft donor cells, sampled 180 days after TCRalphabeta/CD19-depleted stem cell transplant. The gene calls are TRBV12-3 or TRBV12-4 and TRBJ2-2; D possibly matches TRBD1 or TRBD2 (6 bases each). The CDR3 loop is CASQEGANTGELFF. DNA for the CDR3: TGTGCCAGCCAGGAGGGGGCGAACACCGGGGAGCTGTTTTTT.